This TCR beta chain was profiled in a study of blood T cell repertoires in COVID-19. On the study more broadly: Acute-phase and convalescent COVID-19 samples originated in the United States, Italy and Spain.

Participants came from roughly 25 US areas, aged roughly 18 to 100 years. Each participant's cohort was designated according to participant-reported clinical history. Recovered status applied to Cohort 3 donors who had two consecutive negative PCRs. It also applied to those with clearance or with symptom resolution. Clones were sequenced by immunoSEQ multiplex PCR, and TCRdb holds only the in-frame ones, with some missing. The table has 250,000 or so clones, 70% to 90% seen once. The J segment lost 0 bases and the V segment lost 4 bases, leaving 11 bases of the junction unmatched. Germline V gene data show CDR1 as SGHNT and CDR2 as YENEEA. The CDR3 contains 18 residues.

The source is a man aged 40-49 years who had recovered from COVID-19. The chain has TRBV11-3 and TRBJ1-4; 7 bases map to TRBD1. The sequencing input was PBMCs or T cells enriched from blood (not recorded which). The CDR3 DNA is TGTGCCAGCAGCTGCGGGCAGGGGGTTGCCACAACTAATGAAAAACTGTTTTTT. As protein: CASSCGQGVATTNEKLFF.